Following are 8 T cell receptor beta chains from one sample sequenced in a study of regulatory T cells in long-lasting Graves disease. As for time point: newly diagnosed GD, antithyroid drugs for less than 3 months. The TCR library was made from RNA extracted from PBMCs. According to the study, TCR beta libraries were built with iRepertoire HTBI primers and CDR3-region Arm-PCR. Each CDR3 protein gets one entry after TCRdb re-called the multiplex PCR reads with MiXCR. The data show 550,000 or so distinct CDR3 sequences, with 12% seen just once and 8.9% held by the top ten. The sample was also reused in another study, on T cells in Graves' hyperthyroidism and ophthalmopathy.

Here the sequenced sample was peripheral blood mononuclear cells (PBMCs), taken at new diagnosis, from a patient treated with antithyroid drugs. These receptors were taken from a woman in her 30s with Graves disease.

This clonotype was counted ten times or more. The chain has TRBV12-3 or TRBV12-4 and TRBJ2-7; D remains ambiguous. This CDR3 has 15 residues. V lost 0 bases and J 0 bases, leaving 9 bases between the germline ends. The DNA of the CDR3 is TGTGCCAGCAGTTTAGCCCGACGGATCTCCTACGAGCAGTACTTC. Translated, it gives CASSLARRISYEQYF.

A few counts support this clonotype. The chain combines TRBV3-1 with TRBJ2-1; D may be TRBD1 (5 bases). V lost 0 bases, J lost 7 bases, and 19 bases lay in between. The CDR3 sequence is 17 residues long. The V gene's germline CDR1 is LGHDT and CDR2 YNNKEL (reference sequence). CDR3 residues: CASSQDFRATERNEQFF. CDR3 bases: TGTGCCAGCAGCCAAGACTTCAGGGCTACAGAACGAAATGAGCAGTTCTTC.

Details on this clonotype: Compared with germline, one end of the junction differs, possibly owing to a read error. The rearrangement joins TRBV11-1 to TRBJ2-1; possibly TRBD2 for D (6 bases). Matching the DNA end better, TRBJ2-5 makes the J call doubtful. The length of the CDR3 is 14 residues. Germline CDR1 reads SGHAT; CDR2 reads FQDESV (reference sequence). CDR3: CANSSGSWYETQYF. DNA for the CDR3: TGTGCCAACAGCTCCGGGAGCTGGTACGAGACCCAGTACTTC.

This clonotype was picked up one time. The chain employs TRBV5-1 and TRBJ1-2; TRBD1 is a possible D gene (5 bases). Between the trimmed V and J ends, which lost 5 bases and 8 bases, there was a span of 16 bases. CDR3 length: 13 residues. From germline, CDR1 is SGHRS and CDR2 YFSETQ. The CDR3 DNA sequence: TGCGCCAGCAGGTCGAGGGAAGGGGAAGGCTACACCTTC. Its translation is CASRSREGEGYTF.

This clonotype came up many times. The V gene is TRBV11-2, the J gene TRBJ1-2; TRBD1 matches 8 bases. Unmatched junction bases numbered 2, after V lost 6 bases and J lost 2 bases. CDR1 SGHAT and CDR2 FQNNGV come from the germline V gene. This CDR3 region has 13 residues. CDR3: CASSRQGNYGYTF. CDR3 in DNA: TGTGCCAGCAGTCGACAGGGGAACTATGGCTACACCTTC.

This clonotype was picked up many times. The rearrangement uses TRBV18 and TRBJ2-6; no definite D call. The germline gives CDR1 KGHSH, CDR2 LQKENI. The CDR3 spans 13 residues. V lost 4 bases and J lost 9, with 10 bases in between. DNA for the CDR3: TGTGCCAGCTCACTCTTCGAGGACAACGTCCTGACTTTC. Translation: CASSLFEDNVLTF.

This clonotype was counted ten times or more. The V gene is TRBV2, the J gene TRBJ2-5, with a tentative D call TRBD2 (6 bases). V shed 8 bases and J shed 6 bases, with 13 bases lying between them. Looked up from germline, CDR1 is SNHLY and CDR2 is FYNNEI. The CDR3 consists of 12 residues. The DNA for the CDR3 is TGTGCCAGCCTGACCGGGAGAAAGACCCAGTACTTC. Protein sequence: CASLTGRKTQYF.

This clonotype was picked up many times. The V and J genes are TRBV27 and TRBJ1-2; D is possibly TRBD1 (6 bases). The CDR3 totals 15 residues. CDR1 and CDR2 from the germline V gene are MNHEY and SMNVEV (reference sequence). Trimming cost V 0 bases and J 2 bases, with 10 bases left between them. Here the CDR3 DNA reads TGTGCCAGCAGTTTATCGGGAGGGGGGAACTATGGCTACACCTTC. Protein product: CASSLSGGGNYGYTF.